This T cell receptor beta chain was captured by sequencing in a study of cytomegalovirus exposure and HLA in healthy donors. The wider study: In an early release, HLA-typed donors contributed approximately 80 million unique TCR sequences. In terms of ancestry, the Caucasian-associated cluster contained more than 65% of the roughly 400 genotyped donors.

Whole-study results and caveats: Per a later analysis, about 17,000 TCR beta sequences showed association with HLA alleles at 0.05 false discovery rate. In a later analysis, productive TCRs from donors in an Asian-associated ancestry cluster reportedly carried fewer N-insertions than the cohort mean.

Looked up from germline, CDR1 is GTSNPN and CDR2 is SVGIG (reference sequence). V shed 8 bases and J shed 8 bases, with 16 bases lying between them. This CDR3 spans 11 amino acids. PCR was performed using 60 Vbeta and 13 Jbeta primers. Profiling relied on immunoSEQ multiplex PCR, and the TCRdb table lists in-frame clones only, not all of them. Among 120,000 or so clones listed, over 65% were seen once. As to this clone: The antigen remains unidentified.

The chain uses TRBV30 and TRBJ2-7; tentative D call: TRBD2 (7 bases). This TCR was sampled from a man younger than 40 in good health and CMV-seropositive. The sample taken for sequencing was PBMCs. CDR3 protein: CAASEGGKQYF. The CDR3 DNA sequence: TGTGCCGCCAGTGAGGGGGGGAAGCAGTACTTC.